These 22 T cell receptor beta chains were all obtained from the same sample, sequenced in a study of blood T cell repertoires in COVID-19 (dated by TCRdb to the early 2020s). To prepare the library, the immunoSEQ multiplex PCR assay was applied. The table was pulled from immuneACCESS by TCRdb, which kept in-frame rearrangements only. Such tables lose some clones; where checked, under half of the loss comes from unresolved V genes, and the rest has no known cause. A total of approximately 100,000 clones appear in this sample, approximately 87% of them only once. 11% of the sample is held by the ten biggest clonotypes. The material sequenced was peripheral blood. The receptors shown here come from a woman in her 30s with acute or convalescent COVID-19.

The chain carries TRBV4-2 and TRBJ2-7; 10 bases are a match to TRBD2. J was trimmed by 7 bases and V by 4 bases; bases with no gene match: 13. In germline, CDR1 is LGHNA, CDR2 YNFKEQ. The CDR3 is 16 residues long. The CDR3 DNA reads TGTGCCAGCAGCCCCACTAGCGGGGCCGCCCGGGGGGAGCAGTACTTC. Translation gives CASSPTSGAARGEQYF.

The chain couples TRBV25-1 to TRBJ2-7; 10 nucleotides line up with TRBD2. Germline V gives CDR1 MGHDK, CDR2 SYGVNS. The CDR3 is 15 residues long. With 4 bases clipped from V and 2 bases from J, the junction kept 5 bases outside the gene matches. In DNA form, the CDR3 reads TGTGCCAGCAGTGCCCCGGGACTAGCGCCCTACGAGCAGTACTTC. Residues: CASSAPGLAPYEQYF.

This sequence joins TRBV5-1 and TRBJ1-5; D uncertain. Germline-derived CDR1 and CDR2 are SGHRS and YFSETQ. The CDR3 runs 13 residues. The V and J ends lost 0 bases and 3 bases respectively, with 4 bases between them. The CDR3 region has the DNA TGCGCCAGCAGCTTGGGAGACAATCAGCCCCAGCATTTT. This codes for CASSLGDNQPQHF.

The J gene is TRBJ2-7, the V gene TRBV23-1; 13 bases line up with TRBD2. TRBV23-1 is identified as an open reading frame with a role that is uncertain. V was pared by 4 bases and J by 0 bases, with 9 bases of the junction left unmatched. The CDR3 is made up of 18 amino acids. In DNA, the CDR3 is TGCGCCAGCAGTCTCCCCGGACTAGCGGGGGTACTCTCCTACGAGCAGTACTTC. Protein product: CASSLPGLAGVLSYEQYF.

As for this clone: Mismatch with germline at one junction end may stem from a read error. This sequence joins TRBV19 and TRBJ1-2; a weak D match, TRBD1 (5 bases). CDR1 and CDR2 from the germline V gene are LNHDA and SQIVND (reference sequence). The CDR3 spans 13 residues. CDR3 amino acids: CASSIKGPGGRAF. The CDR3 nucleotides are TGTGCCAGTAGTATAAAGGGGCCGGGAGGAAGGGCCTTC.

This chain links TRBV9 with TRBJ1-2; 9 nucleotides align to TRBD1. CDR3 size: 15 residues. Germline CDR1 is SGDLS and CDR2 is YYNGEE. V lost 4 bases and J lost 7; bases outside the gene matches: 11. The CDR3 DNA reads as TGTGCCAGCAGCCCTTGGGCTACAGGGGGCGGTGGCTACACCTTC. This translates into CASSPWATGGGGYTF.

J is TRBJ2-7 and V is TRBV19; D perhaps matches TRBD1 (7 bases). V dropped 8 bases and J dropped 0 bases, with 11 bases sitting between them. The CDR3 covers 13 residues. Germline V gene sequence: CDR1 LNHDA, CDR2 SQIVND (reference sequence). The CDR3 region has the DNA TGTGCCAGTTCGGAGGGGGCCTCCTACGAGCAGTACTTC. Protein: CASSEGASYEQYF.

This clone was counted only a few times. The genes are TRBV7-2 and TRBJ1-2; D is unclear. The germline V gene has CDR1 SGHTA and CDR2 FQGNSA. The CDR3 runs to 15 residues. V was trimmed by 0 bases and J by 6 bases, leaving 14 bases between them. In DNA, the CDR3 is TGTGCCAGCAGCTTAGCTGACCCCCGAGGGAATGGCTACACCTTC. Its translation: CASSLADPRGNGYTF.

The chain uses TRBV28 and TRBJ1-4, with TRBD1 as a possible D gene (6 bases). V was cut by 6 bases and J by 6 bases, with 17 bases left in between. CDR1 and CDR2 from the germline V gene are MDHEN and SYDVKM. CDR3 length: 15 amino acids. CDR3 residues: CASRDQTGSDEKLFF. CDR3 in DNA: TGTGCCAGCAGAGATCAGACAGGAAGCGATGAAAAACTGTTTTTT.

Concerning this clone itself: Other DNA sequences from this sample encode an identical CDR3 as well. This chain links TRBV18 with TRBJ1-4; D is undetermined. Per the germline V gene, CDR1 is KGHSH and CDR2 is LQKENI. Between the trimmed V and J ends, which lost 2 bases and 3 bases, there was a span of 7 bases. The CDR3 is made up of 14 amino acids. This CDR3 reads CASSPWGANEKLFF. Written as DNA, the CDR3 is TGTGCCAGCTCACCATGGGGAGCTAATGAAAAACTGTTTTTT.

The gene calls are TRBV9 and TRBJ2-3, with 8 bases that match TRBD1. Trimming cost V 0 bases and J 0 bases; bases outside gene matches: 9. CDR1 is SGDLS, CDR2 YYNGEE, per germline. The CDR3 extends over 18 amino acids. Here the CDR3 reads CASSVERGTGVSTDTQYF. CDR3 sequence (DNA): TGTGCCAGCAGCGTAGAAAGGGGGACAGGAGTAAGCACAGATACGCAGTATTTT.

The chain is built from TRBV24-1 and TRBJ2-1; 7 bases match TRBD1. J gave up 8 bases and V 9 bases, and 12 bases lay outside the gene matches. The germline CDR1 and CDR2 sequences are KGHDR and SFDVKD. This CDR3 region has 14 residues. The CDR3 reads CATADRVSRDEQFF. The CDR3 nucleotides read TGTGCCACCGCCGACAGGGTTAGTCGAGATGAGCAGTTCTTC.

The rearrangement uses TRBV10-3 and TRBJ1-2; D gene uncertain. CDR1 and CDR2 (germline): ENHRY, SYGVKD. The ends were cut back, 7 bases at V and 0 bases at J, with 12 bases in the middle. This CDR3 region has 14 residues. This CDR3 reads CAINGFLANYGYTF. The CDR3, as DNA: TGTGCCATCAATGGTTTCTTAGCTAACTATGGCTACACCTTC.

About this clone itself: The junction does not match germline at one end; this may be a read error. V is TRBV4-1 and J is TRBJ1-2, with D perhaps TRBD1 (6 bases). The CDR3 is 14 residues long. Germline V CDR1 and CDR2: MGHRA, YSYEKL. This CDR3 is CASSPRGAYYGYTF. CDR3 DNA sequence: TGCGCCAGCAGCCCCCGGGGGGCTTACTACGGCTACACCTTC.

This clone was recorded only once. This chain connects TRBV11-1 to TRBJ2-3, with D tentatively TRBD2 (5 bases). In germline, CDR1 is SGHAT, CDR2 FQDESV (reference sequence). Trimming cost V 2 bases and J 8 bases, with 11 bases left between them. The CDR3 covers 13 residues. The CDR3, as DNA: TGTGCCAGCAGCTTAACCACTGGAGGTACGCAGTATTTT. It specifies CASSLTTGGTQYF.

This sequence joins TRBV7-2 and TRBJ2-2; D may be TRBD1 (6 bases). The V and J ends lost 5 bases and 6 bases respectively, with 16 bases between them. CDR3 length: 15 amino acids. CDR1 is SGHTA and CDR2 is FQGNSA in the germline V gene. The CDR3 DNA reads as TGTGCCAGCAGCCCCGTGGGTCAGGGGTCCGGGGAGCTGTTTTTT. Its protein product is CASSPVGQGSGELFF.

J is TRBJ2-1 and V is TRBV15, with D uncertain. CDR3 length equals 13 residues. CDR1 and CDR2 from the germline V gene are LNHNV and YYDKDF (reference sequence). The germline V and J ends were trimmed by 0 bases and 15 bases, with 15 bases remaining between them. Here the CDR3 reads CATSRETTMSRFF. As DNA, the CDR3 is TGTGCCACCAGCAGAGAGACAACAATGAGTCGGTTCTTC.

The chain joins TRBV2 to TRBJ1-5, with 7 bases lining up with TRBD1. The CDR3 has 15 residues. Germline V gene sequence: CDR1 SNHLY, CDR2 FYNNEI. V lost 4 bases to trimming and J lost 6 bases; unmatched junction nucleotides: 9. The CDR3 region has the DNA TGTGCCAGCAGTGGACAGGGAAGGGAAGGTCAGCCCCAGCATTTT. This sequence encodes CASSGQGREGQPQHF.

This rearrangement joins TRBV5-1 to TRBJ2-3; TRBD2 is a possible D gene (5 bases). V lost 0 bases, J lost 0 bases, and 14 bases lay in between. The CDR3 covers 17 residues. Germline loops: CDR1 SGHRS, CDR2 YFSETQ. For the CDR3, the DNA is TGCGCCAGCAGCTTGGTTCCTAGAACGGGGAGCACAGATACGCAGTATTTT. Translation gives CASSLVPRTGSTDTQYF.

The chain joins TRBV7-9 to TRBJ2-7; 7 nucleotides line up with TRBD1. The V gene's germline CDR1 is SEHNR and CDR2 FQNEAQ (reference sequence). Germline trimming cut 5 bases from V and 7 bases from J; bases unmatched to any gene: 8. The CDR3 spans 13 residues. CDR3 in amino acids: CASSTRQGWEQYF. DNA of the CDR3: TGTGCCAGCAGCACCAGACAGGGTTGGGAGCAGTACTTC.

This clone has a single count. The chain couples TRBV14 to TRBJ1-1, with D perhaps TRBD1 (5 bases). The CDR3 has 20 residues. The V and J ends lost 4 bases and 4 bases respectively, with 31 bases between them. CDR1 and CDR2 (germline): SGHDN, FVKESK. The CDR3 nucleotides are TGTGCCAGCAGCCGGGGGGGAGGACCTAAATCCTCCTCCCACCTCACTGAAGCTTTCTTT. Its translation: CASSRGGGPKSSSHLTEAFF.

V is TRBV7-9 and J is TRBJ2-3; the D gene is possibly TRBD2 (6 bases). The CDR3 has 16 amino acids. CDR1 is SEHNR and CDR2 is FQNEAQ in the germline V gene (reference sequence). Trimming took 5 bases from V and 1 from J, leaving 16 bases between them. The CDR3 DNA sequence: TGTGCCAGCAGCCCCCACCCGAGGGAGGGCACAGATACGCAGTATTTT. This sequence encodes CASSPHPREGTDTQYF.